This T cell receptor (beta chain) was identified in a study of T cells in Graves' hyperthyroidism and ophthalmopathy. Trimming removed 6 bases at V and 3 bases at J, with 15 bases between. The CDR3 extends over 14 amino acids. Germline CDR1 KGHSH, CDR2 LQKENI. RNA transcripts were the template for amplifying TCR beta CDR3 regions. The HTBI set primed first-round TCR CDR3 RT-PCR. Each CDR3 protein is one row after TCRdb ran MiXCR on the multiplex PCR reads. The sample records 550,000 to 650,000 distinct CDR3 sequences, roughly 14% being singletons. Sampled blood dates from first hyperthyroidism diagnosis, and it precedes any ophthalmopathy symptoms. The authors took PBMCs from over 8.5 ml fresh peripheral blood.

The gene calls are TRBV18 and TRBJ2-7; the D is unclear. The sample comprised blood. The sequence came from a woman in her 30s with Graves' hyperthyroidism that later progressed to Graves' ophthalmopathy. The CDR3 reads CASSPFDLNYEQYF. The CDR3 DNA reads as TGTGCCAGCTCCCCCTTCGACCTGAACTACGAGCAGTACTTC.